The clone carrying this T cell receptor beta chain was counted ten times or more. TCRdb ran MiXCR on the reads and lists one entry per CDR3 protein. The sample yields 350,000 to 500,000 distinct CDR3 sequences, under 40% seen once. The germline V gene has CDR1 SGHVS and CDR2 FNYEAQ. The V gene lost 5 bases and the J gene lost 1 base, with 9 bases spanning the gap. The CDR3 loop spans 14 amino acids. This specimen comes from a study of T cell repertoires in cytomegalovirus infection. The sequence came from a human donor in good health (CMV status not recorded). Some clones in this sample may be carry-over from other donors' samples. Sequenced input: PBMCs. This sequence joins TRBV7-6 and TRBJ1-3; no clear D gene. The CDR3 loop is CASSLSSSGNTIYF. The DNA of the CDR3 is TGTGCCAGCAGCCTATCCTCGTCTGGAAACACCATATATTTT.